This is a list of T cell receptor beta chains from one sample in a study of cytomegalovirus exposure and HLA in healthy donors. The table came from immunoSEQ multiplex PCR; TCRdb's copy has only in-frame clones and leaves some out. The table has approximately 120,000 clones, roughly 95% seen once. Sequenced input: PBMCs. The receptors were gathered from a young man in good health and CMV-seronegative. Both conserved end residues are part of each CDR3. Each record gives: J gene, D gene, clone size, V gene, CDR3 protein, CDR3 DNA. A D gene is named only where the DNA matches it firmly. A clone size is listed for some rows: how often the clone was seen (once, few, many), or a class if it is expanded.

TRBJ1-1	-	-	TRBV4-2	CASSQGFGGNRAFF	TGTGCCAGCAGCCAAGGGTTTGGGGGCAATCGAGCTTTCTTT
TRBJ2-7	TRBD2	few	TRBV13	CASSLGLGTSGREVYF	TGTGCCAGCAGCTTAGGCCTTGGGACTAGCGGGAGGGAGGTGTACTTC
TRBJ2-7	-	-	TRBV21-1	CASSKGPVRAGFSYEQYF	TGTGCCAGCAGCAAAGGGCCCGTCCGAGCGGGCTTCTCCTACGAGCAGTACTTC
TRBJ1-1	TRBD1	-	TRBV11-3	CASSVTGTATFEAFF	TGTGCCAGCAGCGTCACCGGGACAGCGACTTTTGAAGCTTTCTTT
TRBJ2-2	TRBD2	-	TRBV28	CASRLAGDLSGELFF	TGTGCCAGCCGACTAGCGGGAGATCTGAGCGGGGAGCTGTTTTTT
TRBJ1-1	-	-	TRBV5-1	CASSLGQVYIDTEAFF	TGCGCCAGCAGCTTGGGCCAGGTATATATTGACACTGAAGCTTTCTTT
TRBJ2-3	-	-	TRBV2	CASSESIPTDTQYF	TGTGCCAGCAGTGAAAGCATACCCACAGATACGCAGTATTTT
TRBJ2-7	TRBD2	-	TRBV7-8	CASSLGTSGIGEQYF	TGTGCCAGCAGCTTAGGAACTAGCGGGATAGGCGAGCAGTACTTC
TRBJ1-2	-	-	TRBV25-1	CASSEHGGVYGYTF	TGTGCCAGCAGTGAACACGGGGGAGTCTATGGCTACACCTTC
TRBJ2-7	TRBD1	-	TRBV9	CASSERGQDYEQYF	TGTGCCAGCAGCGAACGGGGACAGGACTACGAGCAGTACTTC
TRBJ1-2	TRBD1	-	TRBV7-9	CASSLTGQGSYGYTF	TGTGCCAGCAGCTTAACCGGACAGGGATCCTATGGCTACACCTTC
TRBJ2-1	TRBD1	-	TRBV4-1	CASSQDGWTGNNNEQFF	TGCGCCAGCAGCCAAGATGGGTGGACAGGGAATAACAATGAGCAGTTCTTC
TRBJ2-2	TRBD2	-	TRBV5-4	CASSRGLDPDTGELFF	TGTGCCAGCAGCCGAGGACTAGACCCTGACACCGGGGAGCTGTTTTTT
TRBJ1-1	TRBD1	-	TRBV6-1	CASSVTGVNTEAFF	TGTGCCAGCAGTGTTACAGGGGTGAACACTGAAGCTTTCTTT
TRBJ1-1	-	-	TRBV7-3	CASSLELIGAPSVFF	TGTGCCAGCAGCTTAGAGCTTATTGGGGCCCCGTCTGTGTTCTTT
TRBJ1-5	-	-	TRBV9	CASSVGGRRNQPQHF	TGTGCCAGCAGCGTAGGCGGGCGCAGGAATCAGCCCCAGCATTTT
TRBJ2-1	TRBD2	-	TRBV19	CASSPGLANYYNEQFF	TGTGCCAGTAGTCCGGGACTAGCGAACTACTACAATGAGCAGTTCTTC